The text below deals with one T cell receptor beta chain. This record comes from a study of T cell responses to AZD1222 COVID-19 vaccine. Trimming shortened V by 4 bases and J by 8 bases, and 8 bases separated the two germline ends. The CDR3 runs to 11 residues. CDR1 and CDR2 from the germline V gene are LGHDT and YNNKEL (reference sequence). The assay was immunoSEQ multiplex PCR, and TCRdb's table has in-frame clones only and misses some. The sample consists of more than 150,000 clones, approximately 90% of them appearing once. V and J are TRBV3-1 (or the pseudogene TRBV3-2) and TRBJ1-2; D ambiguous. The sample in question was peripheral blood, obtained 28 days after the second AZD1222 dose. The clonotype was recovered from an adult who received the AZD1222 COVID-19 vaccine. CDR3 bases: TGTGCCAGCAGCCTCGGGTACGGCTACACCTTC. It is translated as CASSLGYGYTF.